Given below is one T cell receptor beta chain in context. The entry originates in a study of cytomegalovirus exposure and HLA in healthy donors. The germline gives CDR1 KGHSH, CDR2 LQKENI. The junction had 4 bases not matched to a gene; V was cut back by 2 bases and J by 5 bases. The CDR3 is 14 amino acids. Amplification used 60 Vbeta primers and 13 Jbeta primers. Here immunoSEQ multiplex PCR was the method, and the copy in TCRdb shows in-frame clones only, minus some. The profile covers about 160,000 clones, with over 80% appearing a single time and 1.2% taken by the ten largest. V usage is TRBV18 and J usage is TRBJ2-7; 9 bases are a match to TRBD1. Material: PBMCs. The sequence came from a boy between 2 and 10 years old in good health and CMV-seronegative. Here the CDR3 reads CASSPEGQGNEQYF. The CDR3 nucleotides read TGTGCCAGCTCACCAGAGGGACAGGGCAACGAGCAGTACTTC.